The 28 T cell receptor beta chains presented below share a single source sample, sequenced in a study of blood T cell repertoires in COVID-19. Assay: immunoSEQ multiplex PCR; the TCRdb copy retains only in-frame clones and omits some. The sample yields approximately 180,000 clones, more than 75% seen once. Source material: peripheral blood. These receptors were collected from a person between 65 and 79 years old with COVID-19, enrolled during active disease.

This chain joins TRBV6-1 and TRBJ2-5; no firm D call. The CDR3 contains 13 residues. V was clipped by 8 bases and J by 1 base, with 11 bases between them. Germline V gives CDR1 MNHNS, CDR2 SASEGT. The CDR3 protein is CASGRQLQETQYF. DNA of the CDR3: TGTGCCAGCGGTCGCCAACTCCAAGAGACCCAGTACTTC.

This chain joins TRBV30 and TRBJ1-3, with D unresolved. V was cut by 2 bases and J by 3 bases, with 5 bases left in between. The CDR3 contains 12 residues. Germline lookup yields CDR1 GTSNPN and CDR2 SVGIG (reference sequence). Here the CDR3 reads CAWSTSGNTIYF. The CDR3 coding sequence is TGTGCCTGGAGTACCAGTGGAAACACCATATATTTT.

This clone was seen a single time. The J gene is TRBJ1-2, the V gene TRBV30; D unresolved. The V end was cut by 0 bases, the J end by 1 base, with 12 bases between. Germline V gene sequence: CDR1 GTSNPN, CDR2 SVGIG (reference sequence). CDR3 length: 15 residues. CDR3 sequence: CAWSVRASRNYGYTF. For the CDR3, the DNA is TGTGCCTGGAGTGTAAGAGCTTCCCGTAACTATGGCTACACCTTC. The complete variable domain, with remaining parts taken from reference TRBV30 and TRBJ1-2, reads SQTIHQWPATLVQPVGSPLSLECTVEGTSNPNLYWYRQAAGRGLQLLFYSVGIGQISSEVPQNLSASRPQDRQFILSSKKLLLSDSGFYLCAWSVRASRNYGYTFGSGTRLTVV.

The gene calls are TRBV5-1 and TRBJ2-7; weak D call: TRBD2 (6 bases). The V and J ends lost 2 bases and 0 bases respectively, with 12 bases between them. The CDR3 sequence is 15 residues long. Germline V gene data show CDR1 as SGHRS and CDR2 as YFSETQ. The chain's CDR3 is CASSFGSGSSYEQYF. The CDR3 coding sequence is TGCGCCAGCAGCTTTGGTAGCGGTAGCTCCTACGAGCAGTACTTC.

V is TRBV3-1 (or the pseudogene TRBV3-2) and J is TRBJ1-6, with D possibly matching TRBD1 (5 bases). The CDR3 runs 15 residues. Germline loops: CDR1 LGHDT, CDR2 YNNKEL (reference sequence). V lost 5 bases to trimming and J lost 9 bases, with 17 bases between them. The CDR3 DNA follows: TGTGCCAGCAGCTCCCCGGCAGGGCCGGGTTCACCCCTCCACTTT. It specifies CASSSPAGPGSPLHF.

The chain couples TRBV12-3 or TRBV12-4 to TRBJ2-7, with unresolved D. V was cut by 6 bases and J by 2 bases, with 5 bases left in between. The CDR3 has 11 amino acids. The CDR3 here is CASSRTYEQYF. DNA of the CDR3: TGTGCCAGCAGCAGAACCTACGAGCAGTACTTC.

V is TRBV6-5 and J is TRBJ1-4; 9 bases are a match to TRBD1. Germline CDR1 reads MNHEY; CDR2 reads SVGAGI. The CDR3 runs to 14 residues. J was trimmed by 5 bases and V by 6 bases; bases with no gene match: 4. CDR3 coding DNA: TGTGCCAGCAGCGACAGGGGGAGGAATGAAAAACTGTTTTTT. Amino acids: CASSDRGRNEKLFF.

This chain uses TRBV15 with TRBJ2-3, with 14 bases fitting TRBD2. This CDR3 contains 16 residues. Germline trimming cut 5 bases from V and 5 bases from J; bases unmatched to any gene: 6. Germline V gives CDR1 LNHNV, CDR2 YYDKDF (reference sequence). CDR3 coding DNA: TGTGCCACCAGCCCAGGACTAGCGGGAGGTGAAGATACGCAGTATTTT. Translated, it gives CATSPGLAGGEDTQYF.

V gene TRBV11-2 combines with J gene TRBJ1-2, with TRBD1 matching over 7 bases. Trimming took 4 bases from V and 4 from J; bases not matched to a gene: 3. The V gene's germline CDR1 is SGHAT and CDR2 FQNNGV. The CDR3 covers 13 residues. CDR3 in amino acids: CASSSRDSYGYTF. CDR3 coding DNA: TGTGCCAGCAGCTCCCGGGACAGCTATGGCTACACCTTC.

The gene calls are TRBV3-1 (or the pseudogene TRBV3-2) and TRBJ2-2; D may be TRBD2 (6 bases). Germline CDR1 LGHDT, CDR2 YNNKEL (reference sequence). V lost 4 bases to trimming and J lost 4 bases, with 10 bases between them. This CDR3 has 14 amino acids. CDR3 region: CASSRAGTTGELFF. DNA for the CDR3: TGTGCCAGCAGCCGGGCGGGGACCACCGGGGAGCTGTTTTTT.

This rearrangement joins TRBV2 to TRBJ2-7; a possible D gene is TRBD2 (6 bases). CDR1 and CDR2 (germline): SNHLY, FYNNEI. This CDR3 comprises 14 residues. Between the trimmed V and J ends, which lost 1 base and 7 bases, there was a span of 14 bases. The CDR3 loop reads CASSEVLEGREQYF. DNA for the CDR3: TGTGCCAGCAGTGAAGTGTTGGAGGGGCGTGAGCAGTACTTC.

CDR3 nucleotide sequence: TGTGCCAGCCACACCCCCGCGGAGCAATACGAGCAGTACTTC. It encodes CASHTPAEQYEQYF. The chain carries TRBV6-5 and TRBJ2-7; D is unclear. The V and J ends lost 8 bases and 4 bases respectively, with 18 bases between them. This CDR3 region has 14 residues. CDR1 is MNHEY and CDR2 is SVGAGI in the germline V gene.

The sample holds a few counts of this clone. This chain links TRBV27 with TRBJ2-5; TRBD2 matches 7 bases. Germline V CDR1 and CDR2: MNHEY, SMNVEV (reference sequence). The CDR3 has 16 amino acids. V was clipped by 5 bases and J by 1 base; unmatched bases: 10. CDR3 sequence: CASSMTSRLTQETQYF. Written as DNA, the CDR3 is TGTGCCAGCAGTATGACTAGCCGGCTAACCCAAGAGACCCAGTACTTC.

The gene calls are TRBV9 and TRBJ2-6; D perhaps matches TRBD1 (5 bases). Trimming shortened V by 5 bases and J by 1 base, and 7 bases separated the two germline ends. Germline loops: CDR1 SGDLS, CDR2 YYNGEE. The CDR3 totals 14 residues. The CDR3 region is CASRQGSGANVLTF. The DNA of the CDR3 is TGTGCCAGCAGGCAGGGTTCTGGGGCCAACGTCCTGACTTTC.

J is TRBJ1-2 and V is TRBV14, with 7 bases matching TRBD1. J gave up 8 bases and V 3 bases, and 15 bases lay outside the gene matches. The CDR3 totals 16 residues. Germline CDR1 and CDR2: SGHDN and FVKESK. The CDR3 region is CASSHQQGLGGGGYTF. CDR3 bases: TGTGCCAGCAGCCACCAACAGGGGTTGGGGGGTGGCGGCTACACCTTC.

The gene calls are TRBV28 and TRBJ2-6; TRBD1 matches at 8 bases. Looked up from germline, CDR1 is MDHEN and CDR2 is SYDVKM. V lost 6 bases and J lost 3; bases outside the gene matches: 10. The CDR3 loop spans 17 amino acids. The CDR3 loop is CASRLDRGDGGANVLTF. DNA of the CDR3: TGTGCCAGCAGACTAGACAGGGGAGATGGTGGGGCCAACGTCCTGACTTTC.

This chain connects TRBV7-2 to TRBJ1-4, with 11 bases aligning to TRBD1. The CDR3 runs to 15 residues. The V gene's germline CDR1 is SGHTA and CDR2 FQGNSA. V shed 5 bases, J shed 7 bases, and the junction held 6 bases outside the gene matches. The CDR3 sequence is CASSPDRGPSEKLFF. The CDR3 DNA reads TGTGCCAGCAGCCCGGACAGGGGGCCGAGTGAAAAACTGTTTTTT.

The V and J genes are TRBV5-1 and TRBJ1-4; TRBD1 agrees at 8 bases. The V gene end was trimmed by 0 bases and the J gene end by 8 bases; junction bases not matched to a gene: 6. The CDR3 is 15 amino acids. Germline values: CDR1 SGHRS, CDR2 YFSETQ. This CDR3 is CASSLATGASEKLFF. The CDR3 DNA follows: TGCGCCAGCAGCTTGGCGACAGGGGCTTCGGAAAAACTGTTTTTT.

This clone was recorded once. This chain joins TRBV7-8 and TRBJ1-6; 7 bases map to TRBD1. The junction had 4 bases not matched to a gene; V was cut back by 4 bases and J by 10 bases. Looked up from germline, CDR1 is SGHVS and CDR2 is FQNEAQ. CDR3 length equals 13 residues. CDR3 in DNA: TGTGCCAGCAGCTCGACAGGGAACTCACCCCTCCACTTT. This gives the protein CASSSTGNSPLHF.

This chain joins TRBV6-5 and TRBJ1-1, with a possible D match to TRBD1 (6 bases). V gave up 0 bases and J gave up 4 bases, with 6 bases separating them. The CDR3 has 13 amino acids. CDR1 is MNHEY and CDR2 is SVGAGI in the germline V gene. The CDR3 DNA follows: TGTGCCAGCAGTTACTCCAGGGGCACTGAAGCTTTCTTT. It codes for CASSYSRGTEAFF.

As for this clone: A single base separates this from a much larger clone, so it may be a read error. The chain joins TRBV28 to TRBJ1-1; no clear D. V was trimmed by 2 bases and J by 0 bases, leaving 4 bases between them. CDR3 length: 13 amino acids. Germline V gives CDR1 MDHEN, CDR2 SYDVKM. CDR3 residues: CASSLTVNTEAFF. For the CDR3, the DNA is TGTGCCAGCAGTTTAACAGTGAACACTGAAGCTTTCTTT.

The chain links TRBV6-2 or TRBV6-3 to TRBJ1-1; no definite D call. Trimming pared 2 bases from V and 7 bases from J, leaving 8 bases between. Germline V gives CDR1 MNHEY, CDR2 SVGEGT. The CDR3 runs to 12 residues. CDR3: CASSYPGDEAFF. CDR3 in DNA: TGTGCCAGCAGTTACCCCGGGGATGAAGCTTTCTTT.

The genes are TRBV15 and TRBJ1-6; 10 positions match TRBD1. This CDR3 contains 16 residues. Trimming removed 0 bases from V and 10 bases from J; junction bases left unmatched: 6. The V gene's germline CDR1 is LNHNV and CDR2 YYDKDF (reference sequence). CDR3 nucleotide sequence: TGTGCCACCAGCAGAGACCGAGGACAGGGGGGATCACCCCTCCACTTT. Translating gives CATSRDRGQGGSPLHF.

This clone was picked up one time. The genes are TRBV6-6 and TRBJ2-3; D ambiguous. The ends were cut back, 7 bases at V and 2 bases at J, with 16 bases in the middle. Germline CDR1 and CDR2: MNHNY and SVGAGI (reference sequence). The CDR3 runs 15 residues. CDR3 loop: CASNKATIYTDTQYF. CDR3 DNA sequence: TGTGCCAGCAACAAAGCGACCATTTACACAGATACGCAGTATTTT.

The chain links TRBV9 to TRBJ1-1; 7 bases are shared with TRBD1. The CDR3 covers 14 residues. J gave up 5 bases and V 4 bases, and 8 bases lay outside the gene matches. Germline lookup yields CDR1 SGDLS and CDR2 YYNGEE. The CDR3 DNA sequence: TGTGCCAGCAGCCCCTGGGACAGCGAAACTGAAGCTTTCTTT. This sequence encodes CASSPWDSETEAFF.

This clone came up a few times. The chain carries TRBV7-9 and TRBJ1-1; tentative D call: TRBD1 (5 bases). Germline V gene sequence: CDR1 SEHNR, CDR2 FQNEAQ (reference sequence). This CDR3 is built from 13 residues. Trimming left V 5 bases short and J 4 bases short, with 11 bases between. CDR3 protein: CASSAATATEAFF. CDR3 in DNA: TGTGCCAGCAGCGCAGCGACAGCCACTGAAGCTTTCTTT. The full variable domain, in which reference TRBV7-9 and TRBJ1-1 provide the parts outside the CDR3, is DTGVSQNPRHKITKRGQNVTFRCDPISEHNRLYWYRQTLGQGPEFLTYFQNEAQLEKSRLLSDRFSAERPKGSFSTLEIQRTEQGDSAMYLCASSAATATEAFFGQGTRLTVV.

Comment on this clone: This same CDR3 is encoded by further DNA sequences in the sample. CDR3 sequence reads: CASSPPTGDYGYTF. CDR3 bases: TGTGCCAGCTCACCTCCGACAGGGGACTATGGCTACACCTTC. V usage is TRBV18 and J usage is TRBJ1-2, with 8 positions matching TRBD1. Per the germline V gene, CDR1 is KGHSH and CDR2 is LQKENI. V shed 3 bases, J shed 3 bases, and the junction held 3 bases outside the gene matches. The CDR3 is 14 residues long.

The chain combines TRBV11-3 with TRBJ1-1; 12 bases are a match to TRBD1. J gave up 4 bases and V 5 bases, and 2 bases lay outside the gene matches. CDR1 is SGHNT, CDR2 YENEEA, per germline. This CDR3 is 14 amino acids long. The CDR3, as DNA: TGTGCCAGCAGCAGGGGACAGGGGGCCACTGAAGCTTTCTTT. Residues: CASSRGQGATEAFF.